Sequencing of this T cell receptor beta chain was carried out in a study of blood T cell repertoires in COVID-19. Overall study: The origin of the acute and convalescent COVID-19 samples was the United States, Italy and Spain. PBMCs, B-cell-depleted T cells, or T cells provided the cDNA or gDNA that made up the material.

Trimming at V came to 6 bases and at J to 2 bases, leaving 3 bases not matched to a gene. Germline V gene sequence: CDR1 MNHNY, CDR2 SVGAGI (reference sequence). This CDR3 region has 13 residues. How the authors handled the data: Quantification of nucleated cells was approximated via reference gene primer amplification. Produced via immunoSEQ multiplex PCR; TCRdb's table is partial and in-frame only. The DNA gave D and trimming, while V, J and clone size come from that table. The table has 90,000 to 140,000 clones, 65% to 90% seen once; the top ten hold around two fifths. The source of this sequence is a man of 80 years or more with acute or convalescent COVID-19. The V gene is TRBV6-6, the J gene TRBJ2-7; 8 bases are shared with TRBD2. Material for sequencing was peripheral blood. The CDR3 reads CASRLAGTYEQYF. The CDR3 DNA follows: TGTGCCAGCAGATTAGCGGGAACCTACGAGCAGTACTTC.